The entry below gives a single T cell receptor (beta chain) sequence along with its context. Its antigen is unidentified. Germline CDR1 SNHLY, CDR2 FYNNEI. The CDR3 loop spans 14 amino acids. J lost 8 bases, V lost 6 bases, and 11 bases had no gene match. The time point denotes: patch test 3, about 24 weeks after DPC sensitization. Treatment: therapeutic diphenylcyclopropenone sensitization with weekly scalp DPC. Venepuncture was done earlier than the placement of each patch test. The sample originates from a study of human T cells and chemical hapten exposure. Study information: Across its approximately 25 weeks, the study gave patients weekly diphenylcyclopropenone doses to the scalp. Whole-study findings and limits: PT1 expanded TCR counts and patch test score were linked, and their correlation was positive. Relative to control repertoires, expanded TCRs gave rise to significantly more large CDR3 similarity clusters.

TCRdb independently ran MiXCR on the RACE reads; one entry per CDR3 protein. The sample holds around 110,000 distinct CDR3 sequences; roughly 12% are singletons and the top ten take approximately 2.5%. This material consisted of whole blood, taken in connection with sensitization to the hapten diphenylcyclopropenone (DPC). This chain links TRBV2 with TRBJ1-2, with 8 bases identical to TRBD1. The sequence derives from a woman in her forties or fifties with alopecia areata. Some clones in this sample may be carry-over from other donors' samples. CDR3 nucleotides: TGTGCCAGCAGCGACGGGCAGGGGGCTGTGGGCTACACCTTC. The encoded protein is CASSDGQGAVGYTF.